This T cell receptor beta chain was obtained from a study of blood T cell repertoires in COVID-19. From germline, CDR1 is LGHDT and CDR2 YNNKEL (reference sequence). This CDR3 spans 13 amino acids. V was cut by 1 base and J by 9 bases, with 10 bases left in between. Here immunoSEQ multiplex PCR was the method, and the copy in TCRdb shows in-frame clones only, minus some. The repertoire holds over 60,000 clones, with 80% to 90% as singletons. The receptor was derived from a man older than 75 with acute or convalescent COVID-19. Sequenced input: peripheral blood. The gene calls are TRBV3-1 (or the pseudogene TRBV3-2) and TRBJ2-1; D is perhaps TRBD2 (5 bases). The DNA of the CDR3 is TGTGCCAGCAGCCAAGCCGCGGGCGTTGAGCAGTTCTTC. It translates to CASSQAAGVEQFF.